This TCR beta chain was found in a study of OX40 agonist ivuxolimab in advanced cancers. The method was immunoSEQ multiplex PCR; TCRdb's version includes in-frame clones alone and lacks a portion of them. The sample yields 11,000 to 15,000 clones, about 90% seen once. CDR1 is MNHEY and CDR2 is SVGAGI in the germline V gene. Trimming left V 7 bases short and J 12 bases short, with 12 bases between. This CDR3 has 10 amino acids. Sequencing was performed on CD4+ or CD8+ T cells sorted from blood, taken in a trial of the OX40 agonist ivuxolimab. V and J are TRBV6-5 and TRBJ1-1, with a possible D match to TRBD1 (5 bases). The TCR originated in an adult with an advanced solid tumor such as melanoma, head and neck, liver or kidney cancer. The CDR3 DNA sequence: TGTGCCAGCATTGGACACCGGTCTTTCTTT. Residues: CASIGHRSFF.